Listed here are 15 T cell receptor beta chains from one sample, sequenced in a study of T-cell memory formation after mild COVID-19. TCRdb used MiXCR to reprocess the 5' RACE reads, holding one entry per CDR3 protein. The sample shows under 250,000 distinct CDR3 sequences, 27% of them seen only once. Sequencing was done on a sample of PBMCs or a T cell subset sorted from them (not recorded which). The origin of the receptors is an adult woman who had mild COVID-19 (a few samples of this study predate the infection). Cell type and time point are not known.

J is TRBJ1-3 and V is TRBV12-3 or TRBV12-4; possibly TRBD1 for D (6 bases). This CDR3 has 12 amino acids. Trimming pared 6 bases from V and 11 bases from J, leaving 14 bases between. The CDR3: CASSEDWTAIYF. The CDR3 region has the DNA TGTGCCAGCAGCGAGGATTGGACAGCCATATATTTT.

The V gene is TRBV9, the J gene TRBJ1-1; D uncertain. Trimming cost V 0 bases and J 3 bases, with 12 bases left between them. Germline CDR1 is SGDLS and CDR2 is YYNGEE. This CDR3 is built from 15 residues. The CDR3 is CASSVGREGDTEAFF. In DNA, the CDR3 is TGTGCCAGCAGCGTAGGGAGGGAAGGCGACACTGAAGCTTTCTTT.

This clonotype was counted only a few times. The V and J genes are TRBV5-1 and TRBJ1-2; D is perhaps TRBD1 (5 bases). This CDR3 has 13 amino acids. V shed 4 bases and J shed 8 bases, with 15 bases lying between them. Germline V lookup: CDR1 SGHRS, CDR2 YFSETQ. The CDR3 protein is CASSPSQGRGYTF. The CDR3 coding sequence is TGCGCCAGCAGCCCTTCTCAGGGCCGGGGCTACACCTTC.

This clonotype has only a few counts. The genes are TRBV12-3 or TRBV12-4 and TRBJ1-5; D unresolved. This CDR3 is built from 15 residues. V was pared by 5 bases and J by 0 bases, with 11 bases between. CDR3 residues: CASSLNRDSNQPQHF. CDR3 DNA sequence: TGTGCCAGCAGTCTTAACAGAGATAGCAATCAGCCCCAGCATTTT.

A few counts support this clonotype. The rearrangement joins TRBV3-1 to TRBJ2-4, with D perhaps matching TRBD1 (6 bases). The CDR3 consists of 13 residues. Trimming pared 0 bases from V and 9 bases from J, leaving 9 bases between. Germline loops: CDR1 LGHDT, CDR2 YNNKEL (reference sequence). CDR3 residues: CASSQDRGGIQYF. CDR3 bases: TGTGCCAGCAGCCAAGACAGGGGCGGCATTCAGTACTTC.

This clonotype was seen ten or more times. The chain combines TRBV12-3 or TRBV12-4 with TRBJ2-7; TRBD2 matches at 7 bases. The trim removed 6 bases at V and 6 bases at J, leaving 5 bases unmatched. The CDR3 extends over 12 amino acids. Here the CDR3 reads CASSPGLGEQYF. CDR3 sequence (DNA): TGTGCCAGCAGCCCTGGACTAGGCGAGCAGTACTTC.

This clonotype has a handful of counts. The CDR3: CASSFGGLSYNEQFF. The CDR3 DNA sequence: TGTGCCAGCAGCTTCGGGGGCCTCTCCTACAATGAGCAGTTCTTC. The V call is TRBV7-9, the J call TRBJ2-1; D tentatively reads TRBD1 or TRBD2 (6 bases each). CDR3 length: 15 amino acids. V lost 3 bases, J lost 0 bases, and 9 bases lay in between. The germline V gene encodes CDR1 SEHNR and CDR2 FQNEAQ (reference sequence).

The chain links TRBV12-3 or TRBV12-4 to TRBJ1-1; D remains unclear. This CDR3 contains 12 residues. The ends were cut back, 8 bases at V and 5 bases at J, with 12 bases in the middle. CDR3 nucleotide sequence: TGTGCCAGCCGCATAGGGAGGACTGAAGCTTTCTTT. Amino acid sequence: CASRIGRTEAFF.

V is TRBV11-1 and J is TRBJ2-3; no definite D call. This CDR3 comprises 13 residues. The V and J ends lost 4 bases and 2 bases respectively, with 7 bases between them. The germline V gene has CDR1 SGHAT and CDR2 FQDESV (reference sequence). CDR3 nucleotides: TGTGCCAGCAGCTCCCCCTCCACAGATACGCAGTATTTT. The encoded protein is CASSSPSTDTQYF. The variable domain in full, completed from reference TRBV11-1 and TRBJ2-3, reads EAEVAQSPRYKITEKSQAVAFWCDPISGHATLYWYRQILGQGPELLVQFQDESVVDDSQLPKDRFSAERLKGVDSTLKIQPAELGDSAMYLCASSSPSTDTQYFGPGTRLTVL.

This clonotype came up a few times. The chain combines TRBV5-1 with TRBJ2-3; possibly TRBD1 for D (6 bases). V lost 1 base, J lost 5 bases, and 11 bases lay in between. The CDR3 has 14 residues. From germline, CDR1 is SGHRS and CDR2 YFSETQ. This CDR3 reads CASSLYRVRDTQYF. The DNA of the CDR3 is TGCGCCAGCAGCTTGTACAGGGTGCGAGATACGCAGTATTTT.

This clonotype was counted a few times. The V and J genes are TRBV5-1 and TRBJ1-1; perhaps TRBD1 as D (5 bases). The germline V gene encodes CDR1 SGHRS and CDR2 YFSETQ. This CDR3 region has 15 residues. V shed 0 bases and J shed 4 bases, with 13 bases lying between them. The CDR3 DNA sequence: TGCGCCAGCAGCTTGGAGAGGGGTTCGGGCACTGAAGCTTTCTTT. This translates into CASSLERGSGTEAFF.

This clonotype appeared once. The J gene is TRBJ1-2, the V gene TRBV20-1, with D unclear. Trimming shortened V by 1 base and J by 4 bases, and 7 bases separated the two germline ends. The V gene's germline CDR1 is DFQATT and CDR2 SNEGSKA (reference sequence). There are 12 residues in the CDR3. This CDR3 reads CSARVAVYGYTF. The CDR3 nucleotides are TGCAGTGCTAGAGTCGCGGTCTATGGCTACACCTTC.

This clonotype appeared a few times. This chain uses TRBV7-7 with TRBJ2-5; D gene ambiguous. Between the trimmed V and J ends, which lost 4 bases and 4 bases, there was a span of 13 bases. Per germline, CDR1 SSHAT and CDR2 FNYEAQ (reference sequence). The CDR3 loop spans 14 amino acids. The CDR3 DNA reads TGTGCCAGCAGCTCGGGCTTAACGGGAGAGACCCAGTACTTC. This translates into CASSSGLTGETQYF.

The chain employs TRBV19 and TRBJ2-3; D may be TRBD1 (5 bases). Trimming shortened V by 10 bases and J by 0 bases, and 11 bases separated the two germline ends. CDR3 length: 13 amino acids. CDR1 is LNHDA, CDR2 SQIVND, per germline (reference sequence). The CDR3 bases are TGTGCCACCCGGACACTTAGCACAGATACGCAGTATTTT. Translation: CATRTLSTDTQYF.

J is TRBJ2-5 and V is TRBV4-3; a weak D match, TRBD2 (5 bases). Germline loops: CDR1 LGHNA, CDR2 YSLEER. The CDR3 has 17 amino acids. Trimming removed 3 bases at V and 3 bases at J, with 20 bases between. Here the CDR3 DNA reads TGCGCCAGCAGCCAGGCCTACCCCCGGAGGTTGGAAGAGACCCAGTACTTC. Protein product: CASSQAYPRRLEETQYF.